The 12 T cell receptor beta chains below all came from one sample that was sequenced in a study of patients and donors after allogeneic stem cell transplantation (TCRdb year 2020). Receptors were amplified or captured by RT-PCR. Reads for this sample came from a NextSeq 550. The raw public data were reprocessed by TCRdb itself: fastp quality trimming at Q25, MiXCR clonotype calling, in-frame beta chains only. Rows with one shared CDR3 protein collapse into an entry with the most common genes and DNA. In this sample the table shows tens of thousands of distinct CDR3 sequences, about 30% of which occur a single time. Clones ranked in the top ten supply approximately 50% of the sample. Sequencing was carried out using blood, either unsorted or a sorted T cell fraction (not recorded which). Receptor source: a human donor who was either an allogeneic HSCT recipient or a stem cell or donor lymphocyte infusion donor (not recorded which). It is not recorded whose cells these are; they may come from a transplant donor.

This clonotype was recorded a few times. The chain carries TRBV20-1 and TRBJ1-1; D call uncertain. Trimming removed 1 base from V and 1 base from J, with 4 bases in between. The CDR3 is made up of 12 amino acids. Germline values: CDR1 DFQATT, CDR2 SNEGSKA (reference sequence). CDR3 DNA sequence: TGCAGTGCTAGAGGAGGGAACACTGAAGCTTTCTTT. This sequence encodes CSARGGNTEAFF.

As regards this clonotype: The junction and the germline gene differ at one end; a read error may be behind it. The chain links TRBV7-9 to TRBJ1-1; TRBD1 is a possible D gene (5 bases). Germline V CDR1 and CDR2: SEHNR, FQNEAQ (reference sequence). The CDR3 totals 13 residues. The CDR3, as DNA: TGTGCCAGCAGTTTAGGGGCGAACACTGAAGCTTTCTTT. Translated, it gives CASSLGANTEAFF.

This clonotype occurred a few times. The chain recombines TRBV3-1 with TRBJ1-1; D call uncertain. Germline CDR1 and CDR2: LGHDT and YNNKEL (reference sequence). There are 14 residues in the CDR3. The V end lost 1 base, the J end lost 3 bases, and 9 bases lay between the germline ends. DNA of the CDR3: TGTGCCAGCAGCCAAGTCGCGGGATACACTGAAGCTTTCTTT. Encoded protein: CASSQVAGYTEAFF.

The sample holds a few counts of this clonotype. The chain's CDR3 is CSARGSGRWTNSPLHF. CDR3 DNA sequence: TGCAGTGCTAGAGGCTCGGGCAGGTGGACGAATTCACCCCTCCACTTT. This rearrangement joins TRBV20-1 to TRBJ1-6, with D uncertain. Germline values: CDR1 DFQATT, CDR2 SNEGSKA (reference sequence). The CDR3 is 16 residues long. The V and J ends lost 1 base and 7 bases respectively, with 17 bases between them.

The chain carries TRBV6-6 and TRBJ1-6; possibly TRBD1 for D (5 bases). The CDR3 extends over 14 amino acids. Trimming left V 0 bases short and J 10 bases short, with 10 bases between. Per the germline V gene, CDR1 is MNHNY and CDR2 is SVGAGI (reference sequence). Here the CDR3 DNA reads TGTGCCAGCAGTTACTCGTGGGGGGACTCACCCCTCCACTTT. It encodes CASSYSWGDSPLHF.

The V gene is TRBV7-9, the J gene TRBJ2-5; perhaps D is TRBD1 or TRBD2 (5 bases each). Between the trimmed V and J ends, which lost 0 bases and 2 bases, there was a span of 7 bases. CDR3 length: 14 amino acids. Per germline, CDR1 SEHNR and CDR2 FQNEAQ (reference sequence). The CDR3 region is CASSLAGEQETQYF. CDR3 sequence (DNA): TGTGCCAGCAGCTTAGCGGGGGAACAAGAGACCCAGTACTTC.

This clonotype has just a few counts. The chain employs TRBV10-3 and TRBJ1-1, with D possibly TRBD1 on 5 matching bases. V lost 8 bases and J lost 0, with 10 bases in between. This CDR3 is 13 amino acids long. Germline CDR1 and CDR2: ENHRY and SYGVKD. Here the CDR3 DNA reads TGTGCCATCGGGCGGGGGATGAACACTGAAGCTTTCTTT. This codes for CAIGRGMNTEAFF.

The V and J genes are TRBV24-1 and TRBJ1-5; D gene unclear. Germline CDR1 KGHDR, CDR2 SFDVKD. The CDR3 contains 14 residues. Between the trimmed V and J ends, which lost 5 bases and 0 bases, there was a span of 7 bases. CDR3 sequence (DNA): TGTGCCACCAGTGGTACGTATAGCAATCAGCCCCAGCATTTT. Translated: CATSGTYSNQPQHF.

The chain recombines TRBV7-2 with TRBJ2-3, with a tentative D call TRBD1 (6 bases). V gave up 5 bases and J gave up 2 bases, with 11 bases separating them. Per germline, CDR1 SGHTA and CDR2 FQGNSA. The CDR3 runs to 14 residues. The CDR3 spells CASSTRTDTDTQYF. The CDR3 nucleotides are TGTGCCAGCAGCACCCGGACAGACACAGATACGCAGTATTTT.

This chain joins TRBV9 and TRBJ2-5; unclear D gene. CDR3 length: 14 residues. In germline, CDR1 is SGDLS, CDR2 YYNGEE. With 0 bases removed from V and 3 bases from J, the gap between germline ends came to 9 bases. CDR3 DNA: TGTGCCAGCAGCGTAGACTGGGCCAAAGAGACCCAGTACTTC. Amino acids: CASSVDWAKETQYF.

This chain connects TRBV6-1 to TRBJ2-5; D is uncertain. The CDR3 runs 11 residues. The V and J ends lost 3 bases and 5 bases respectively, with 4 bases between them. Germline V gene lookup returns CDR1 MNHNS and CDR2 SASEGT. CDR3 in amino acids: CASSEGETQYF. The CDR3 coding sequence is TGTGCCAGCAGTGAGGGGGAGACCCAGTACTTC.

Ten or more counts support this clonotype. The chain's CDR3 is CASSFGSYGYTF. CDR3 sequence (DNA): TGTGCCAGCAGTTTCGGGTCTTATGGCTACACCTTC. V gene TRBV6-2 or TRBV6-3 combines with J gene TRBJ1-2; D uncertain. The V end lost 4 bases, the J end lost 5 bases, and 8 bases lay between the germline ends. There are 12 residues in the CDR3. Germline CDR1 and CDR2: MNHEY and SVGEGT.